This T cell receptor beta chain was found in a study of STAT5B mutations in CD4+ large granular lymphocyte leukemia (dated by TCRdb to between 2021 and 2024). About the study as a whole: Among the healthy controls, the CDR3 'QG' motif was associated with a particular HLA allele. The TCRbeta repertoires of CD4+ T-cell large granular lymphocyte leukemia patients were compared with the TCRbeta repertoires of healthy blood donors. The purity of purified fractions was confirmed by flow cytometry on FACSCanto II or FACSVerse to exceed 95% among lymphocytes. What the research found in general, with its limitations: Main leukemic clonotypes were private to each patient, although roughly 25% appeared at low frequency in other patients' non-leukemic repertoires. The data were not HLA-matched, and the relatively small sample size could explain the higher clonality seen in CD4+ compared with CD8+ T-LGLL. Greater clonality appeared to be present in CD4-sorted patient repertoires than in healthy CD4+ repertoires, and the difference was retained after the putative leukemic clones were removed. TRBV06-family usage was enriched among the top patient clones (8/27) compared with healthy controls (2/35).

The healthy controls were 35 or so blood donors, and the buffy coats of these donors were supplied by the Finnish Red Cross blood service. All TCR-sequenced material derived from peripheral blood: patient blood samples and healthy donor buffy coats. Peripheral blood mononuclear cells were isolated by Ficoll-Hypaque gradient centrifugation. CD4+ cells were magnetically purified from the buffy coats of healthy controls. The Gentra Puregene Cell and Tissue kit was used to extract genomic DNA, and a Qubit 2.0 fluorometer was used to measure the amount of genomic DNA. This clone was seen only a few times. What antigen it recognizes has not been identified. The record has no base qualities; no much larger clone is one base away. V trim: 6 bases; J trim: 6 bases; unmatched bases: 5. As encoded in the germline V gene, CDR1 is WSHSY while CDR2 is SAAADI. Including the terminal cysteine and phenylalanine, the CDR3 comprises 14 residues. CDR3 DNA only is kept here, 42 bases in frame from base 1.

The immunoSEQ assay at survey resolution was used to sequence TCRbeta rearrangements from genomic DNA. For the original study's pipeline: In the TCR sequencing data, the smallest productive clonotype frequency that could be detected was 2.59 x 10-5. Analyses included only productive TCRbeta rearrangements, meaning complete and in-frame sequences. Sample clonality was computed as Simpson clonality in the immunoSEQ Analyzer version 3.0. Clones were grouped by frequency into very rare, small, medium, large (1-20%) or hyperexpanded (>20%) categories. OLGA 1.2.3 estimated generation probabilities, VDJtools produced V-gene circos plots, VDJdb was queried for specificities, and GLIPH identified CDR3 motifs. TCRdb took over this immuneACCESS table, retaining in-frame rearrangements with V and J assigned. Such tables are incomplete; in checked studies, under half of the missing clones stem from an unresolved V gene, and the remainder is unexplained. V and J calls plus clone size are reproduced from that table; the DNA served to infer D and trimming. The table for this sample lists approximately 39,000 clones; roughly 85% of them were counted only once. The biggest ten clones account for less than 1.5% of the sample.

Sequenced: CD4+ T cells from blood buffy coats. The clonotype comes from a human donor in good health. This chain joins TRBV10-2 to TRBJ1-6, with 7 bases matching TRBD1. CDR3 protein: CASSLQGPNSPLHF. The sequenced DNA is TGCGCCAGCAGCCTACAGGGGCCTAATTCACCCCTCCACTTT.